One and the same sample provided the 26 T cell receptor beta chains below, sequenced in a study of Graves' ophthalmopathy and Graves' hyperthyroidism. Amplified TCR beta CDR3 regions were obtained using RNA transcripts as template. The workflow started with a first-round RT-PCR run with HTBI primers and then moved on to a second-round multiplex PCR. In TCRdb, the multiplex PCR reads were re-called with MiXCR into one record per CDR3 protein. The table lists about 390,000 distinct CDR3 sequences, just over 15% of them singletons. Specimen: peripheral blood. These receptors all stem from a woman between 18 and 29 years old with stable Graves' hyperthyroidism.

This clonotype was counted many times. The CDR3 sequence: CASSYSPDYGYTF. The CDR3 region has the DNA TGTGCCAGCAGTTACTCGCCAGATTATGGCTACACCTTC. The chain joins TRBV6-2 or TRBV6-3 to TRBJ1-2; D gene uncertain. V lost 0 bases and J lost 5, with 7 bases in between. Looked up from germline, CDR1 is MNHEY and CDR2 is SVGEGT. The CDR3 length is 13 residues.

For this clonotype: A much larger clone lies a single base off, so this may be a read error. V is TRBV5-1 and J is TRBJ2-7; D is perhaps TRBD1 (6 bases). Germline V gene lookup returns CDR1 SGHRS and CDR2 YFSETQ. The CDR3 has 14 amino acids. V was clipped by 4 bases and J by 3 bases, with 14 bases between them. The CDR3 DNA is TGCGCCAGCAGCCTGAGAGGGGGAATCTACGAGCAGTACTTC. It is translated as CASSLRGGIYEQYF.

This clonotype was seen at least ten times. The genes are TRBV11-2 and TRBJ1-3, with no clear D. Germline loops: CDR1 SGHAT, CDR2 FQNNGV. Trimming stripped 2 bases from V and 0 bases from J, with 5 bases between. The CDR3 is 14 residues long. CDR3 coding DNA: TGTGCCAGCAGCTTAAGTCCCTCTGGAAACACCATATATTTT. Its translation is CASSLSPSGNTIYF. Complete variable domain (other parts from reference TRBV11-2 and TRBJ1-3): EAGVAQSPRYKIIEKRQSVAFWCNPISGHATLYWYQQILGQGPKLLIQFQNNGVVDDSQLPKDRFSAERLKGVDSTLKIQPAKLEDSAVYLCASSLSPSGNTIYFGEGSWLTVV.

A note on this clonotype: A much larger clone is a single base away; this may be a read error. The gene calls are TRBV6-5 and TRBJ1-5, with D unresolved. Germline V gene data show CDR1 as MNHEY and CDR2 as SVGAGI. The CDR3 extends over 13 amino acids. The DNA of the CDR3 is TGTGCCAGTAGTTACTCGACCAATCAGCCCCAGGATTTT. This translates into CASSYSTNQPQDF.

The chain combines TRBV20-1 with TRBJ1-3, with D unclear. CDR3 length: 14 residues. Trimming removed 4 bases at V and 0 bases at J, with 10 bases between. Germline CDR1 and CDR2: DFQATT and SNEGSKA (reference sequence). CDR3 nucleotides: TGCAGTGCTATTGTAGACTTCTCTGGAAACACCATATATTTT. Translated, it gives CSAIVDFSGNTIYF.

Ten or more counts support this clonotype. The chain is built from TRBV5-1 and TRBJ1-5, with D possibly matching TRBD1 (5 bases). The CDR3 sequence is 14 residues long. CDR1 is SGHRS, CDR2 YFSETQ, per germline. The V end was cut by 4 bases, the J end by 2 bases, with 10 bases between. The CDR3 DNA reads as TGCGCCAGCAGCCTCGGGGGTCGCAATCAGCCCCAGCATTTT. Protein sequence: CASSLGGRNQPQHF. The variable domain in full, with the rest retrieved from reference TRBV5-1 and TRBJ1-5, is KAGVTQTPRYLIKTRGQQVTLSCSPISGHRSVSWYQQTPGQGLQFLFEYFSETQRNKGNFPGRFSGRQFSNSRSEMNVSTLELGDSALYLCASSLGGRNQPQHFGDGTRLSIL.

This clonotype was counted at least ten times. The chain employs TRBV27 and TRBJ2-5, with TRBD2 identical over 10 bases. V shed 2 bases and J 7 bases; nucleotides not matched to a gene: 10. The CDR3 loop spans 16 amino acids. In germline, CDR1 is MNHEY, CDR2 SMNVEV (reference sequence). CDR3: CASSLRASGGYGTQYF. The CDR3 coding sequence is TGTGCCAGCAGTTTAAGGGCTAGCGGGGGCTACGGGACCCAGTACTTC.

There are a few counts of this clonotype. The V gene is TRBV13, the J gene TRBJ2-7; 10 bases map to TRBD2. Germline V gene lookup returns CDR1 PRHDT and CDR2 FYEKMQ (reference sequence). The CDR3 contains 16 residues. Losses at the gene ends were 5 bases for V and 7 bases for J; bases not matched to a gene: 14. This CDR3 reads CASSQPSSGGAKEQYF. CDR3 coding DNA: TGTGCCAGCAGCCAACCCTCTAGCGGGGGTGCTAAGGAGCAGTACTTC. Combining the CDR3 with reference TRBV13 and TRBJ2-7 gives the whole variable domain AAGVIQSPRHLIKEKRETATLKCYPIPRHDTVYWYQQGPGQDPQFLISFYEKMQSDKGSIPDRFSAQQFSDYHSELNMSSLELGDSALYFCASSQPSSGGAKEQYFGPGTRLTVT.

This clonotype was seen more than once but under ten times. One base away lies a much larger clone, so this may be a sequencing read error. CDR3 amino acids: CARSPPMDRGRFYGYTF. The CDR3 nucleotides read TGTGCCCGCAGCCCACCGATGGACAGGGGCCGTTTCTATGGCTACACCTTC. The genes are TRBV27 and TRBJ1-2, with 9 nucleotides matching TRBD1. The CDR3 runs 17 residues. CDR1 MNHEY and CDR2 SMNVEV come from the germline V gene (reference sequence).

The sample holds many counts of this clonotype. The chain joins TRBV19 to TRBJ2-7, with 9 bases that match TRBD1. The J segment lost 2 bases and the V segment lost 4 bases, leaving 6 bases of the junction unmatched. The CDR3 runs 15 residues. Looked up from germline, CDR1 is LNHDA and CDR2 is SQIVND (reference sequence). This CDR3 reads CASSTAGTGPYEQYF. In DNA form, the CDR3 reads TGTGCCAGTAGTACTGCCGGGACAGGGCCCTACGAGCAGTACTTC.

This clonotype was observed many times. V usage is TRBV6-5 and J usage is TRBJ1-6; no clear D gene. The germline V gene encodes CDR1 MNHEY and CDR2 SVGAGI. The length of the CDR3 is 19 residues. Trimming stripped 0 bases from V and 0 bases from J, with 15 bases between. For the CDR3, the DNA is TGTGCCAGCAGTTACTCGAGTCCGCAGCTAAGCTCCTATAATTCACCCCTCCACTTT. Its protein is CASSYSSPQLSSYNSPLHF.

As regards this clonotype: A much larger clone differs from this one at a single base, so this may be a read error. Likely a read error: the CDR3 ends without its conserved phenylalanine or tryptophan. The V call is TRBV3-1, the J call TRBJ2-7; 7 nucleotides line up with TRBD1. The CDR3 is 16 residues long. Germline CDR1 is LGHDT and CDR2 is YNNKEL (reference sequence). Unmatched junction bases numbered 12, after V lost 4 bases and J lost 3 bases. CDR3 DNA: TGTGCCAGCAGCCCCCGACAGGGACCGGTTCGCTACGAGCAGTACTCC. Protein: CASSPRQGPVRYEQYS.

This clonotype has ten or more counts. The chain uses TRBV6-1 and TRBJ1-1; D uncertain. Germline V gives CDR1 MNHNS, CDR2 SASEGT. The CDR3 is 15 amino acids. Trimming pared 2 bases from V and 1 base from J, leaving 11 bases between. This chain's CDR3 is CASSELAATNTEAFF. Written as DNA, the CDR3 is TGTGCCAGCAGTGAATTGGCAGCCACGAACACTGAAGCTTTCTTT.

The sample holds many counts of this clonotype. The chain recombines TRBV9 with TRBJ2-2, with D unresolved. The CDR3 sequence is 13 residues long. Trimming took off 1 base at V and 3 bases at J, with 4 bases between the two ends. The germline gives CDR1 SGDLS, CDR2 YYNGEE. CDR3 coding DNA: TGTGCCAGCAGCGTAACTCACACCGGGGAGCTGTTTTTT. Encoded protein: CASSVTHTGELFF.

This clonotype was recorded at least ten times. The rearrangement uses TRBV6-5 and TRBJ1-5, with D perhaps matching TRBD1 (6 bases). The CDR3 is 13 amino acids. The V end was cut by 3 bases, the J end by 8 bases, with 11 bases between. The germline gives CDR1 MNHEY, CDR2 SVGAGI. The CDR3 loop reads CASSYSGEKPQHF. The CDR3 DNA reads as TGTGCCAGCAGTTATTCAGGGGAGAAGCCCCAGCATTTT.

This clonotype was counted at least ten times. DNA of the CDR3: TGCAGTGCTAGAGATCTTACAGGGGCAGGAGAGACCCAGTACTTC. It specifies CSARDLTGAGETQYF. The chain recombines TRBV20-1 with TRBJ2-5; 7 positions match TRBD1. Germline V lookup: CDR1 DFQATT, CDR2 SNEGSKA (reference sequence). The CDR3 runs to 15 residues. The V segment lost 0 bases and the J segment 4 bases; nucleotides outside the gene matches: 8.

This clonotype was seen only once. The chain links TRBV18 to TRBJ1-1; no clear D gene. The V gene lost 3 bases and the J gene lost 3 bases, with 14 bases spanning the gap. CDR3 length: 15 amino acids. Per the germline V gene, CDR1 is KGHSH and CDR2 is LQKENI. The CDR3 bases are TGTGCCAGCTCACCGGGGAGGGTTGCCGACACTGAAGCTTTCTTT. Protein product: CASSPGRVADTEAFF.

This clonotype was found many times. The V call is TRBV12-3 or TRBV12-4, the J call TRBJ2-7; 8 bases map to TRBD1. Unmatched junction bases numbered 3, after V lost 3 bases and J lost 2 bases. The CDR3 has 14 amino acids. CDR3 protein: CASSFRTGTYEQYF. The CDR3 region has the DNA TGTGCCAGCAGTTTTCGGACAGGGACCTACGAGCAGTACTTC.

For this clonotype: This clone may be a read error of a much larger clone one base away. It is likely a read error, because the conserved phenylalanine at the end of the CDR3 is missing. The gene calls are TRBV11-1 and TRBJ1-2; 9 nucleotides match TRBD1. This CDR3 contains 16 residues. Germline V gives CDR1 SGHAT, CDR2 FQDESV (reference sequence). The V and J ends lost 5 bases and 0 bases, in that order; junction bases with no gene match: 7. The CDR3 region has the DNA TGTGCCAGCAGCCCGGGACAGGGAATAACTAACTATGGCTACACCGTC. Translation: CASSPGQGITNYGYTV.

This clonotype occurred many times. The chain combines TRBV20-1 with TRBJ1-2; D remains unclear. CDR3 length: 11 residues. V was pared by 0 bases and J by 6 bases, with 5 bases between. CDR1 is DFQATT and CDR2 is SNEGSKA in the germline V gene (reference sequence). The CDR3 sequence: CSARDEDGYTF. The CDR3 bases are TGCAGTGCTAGAGATGAGGATGGCTACACCTTC.

This clonotype came up a few times. V is TRBV6-1 and J is TRBJ1-2; the D gene is possibly TRBD1 (5 bases). V lost 1 base, J lost 4 bases, and 7 bases lay in between. The CDR3 covers 13 residues. Germline V gene sequence: CDR1 MNHNS, CDR2 SASEGT. The CDR3 reads CASSEGTGYGYTF. In nucleotides, the CDR3 is TGTGCCAGCAGTGAAGGTACAGGCTATGGCTACACCTTC.

This clonotype occurred many times. The chain joins TRBV27 to TRBJ1-2; possibly TRBD1 for D (5 bases). Germline V lookup: CDR1 MNHEY, CDR2 SMNVEV (reference sequence). The V end was cut by 8 bases, the J end by 3 bases, with 16 bases between. This CDR3 is built from 14 residues. The CDR3 sequence: CASGTWGGYYGYTF. CDR3 in DNA: TGTGCCAGCGGTACATGGGGGGGATACTATGGCTACACCTTC.

This clonotype was counted at least ten times. At one of its ends the junction is not consistent with the germline gene, which may arise from a read error. The rearrangement uses TRBV2 and TRBJ1-2; D not resolved. This CDR3 comprises 8 residues. Germline CDR1 SNHLY, CDR2 FYNNEI. The CDR3 region has the DNA TGTGCCAGCACGGACGGGGATTTC. Translation: CASTDGDF.

The table lists this clonotype with many counts. V usage is TRBV7-2 and J usage is TRBJ2-7; the match to TRBD1 covers 7 bases. The CDR3 extends over 15 amino acids. The ends lost 6 bases at V and 3 bases at J; junction bases unmatched: 11. Germline lookup yields CDR1 SGHTA and CDR2 FQGNSA. The CDR3 bases are TGTGCCAGCAGAGGGCCGACGACAGGGAACTACGAGCAGTACTTC. This gives the protein CASRGPTTGNYEQYF.

This clonotype has ten or more counts. The rearrangement uses TRBV7-8 and TRBJ1-1; no reliable D call. V was shortened by 0 bases and J by 0 bases, with 8 bases between the two germline ends. Per the germline V gene, CDR1 is SGHVS and CDR2 is FQNEAQ. The CDR3 spans 15 residues. CDR3 DNA sequence: TGTGCCAGCAGCTTAGCGCAAGGGTTGAACACTGAAGCTTTCTTT. Translating gives CASSLAQGLNTEAFF.

This clonotype was counted at least ten times. The chain is built from TRBV20-1 and TRBJ1-1; 9 bases are a match to TRBD1. This CDR3 spans 16 amino acids. V was clipped by 3 bases and J by 0 bases; unmatched bases: 8. Germline-derived CDR1 and CDR2 are DFQATT and SNEGSKA (reference sequence). The CDR3 is CSARKGQGNMNTEAFF. Here the CDR3 DNA reads TGCAGTGCTAGGAAGGGACAGGGAAACATGAACACTGAAGCTTTCTTT.